This T cell receptor (beta chain) was sequenced in a study of blood T cell repertoires in COVID-19. About the study: T cells, B-cell-depleted T cells, or PBMCs supplied cDNA or gDNA.

This clone was found once. V was cut by 3 bases and J by 7 bases, with 16 bases left in between. The germline V gene encodes CDR1 LNHDA and CDR2 SQIVND (reference sequence). There are 15 residues in the CDR3. The table came from immunoSEQ multiplex PCR; TCRdb's copy has only in-frame clones and leaves some out. This table holds 250,000 or so clones, about 83% found once. The sample taken for sequencing was peripheral blood. The gene calls are TRBV19 and TRBJ1-5, with D possibly matching TRBD1 (6 bases). The TCR sequence derives from a woman aged 40-49 years who had recovered from COVID-19. In DNA, the CDR3 is TGTGCCAGTAGTATTAGGTTGGGGGCCCGGCAGCCCCAGCATTTT. Its protein is CASSIRLGARQPQHF.